The 32 T cell receptor beta chains given below trace back to one sample, sequenced in a study of T cell responses to AZD1222 COVID-19 vaccine. This table comes from immunoSEQ multiplex PCR, and its TCRdb copy is limited to in-frame clones, with some not included. The sample lists roughly 120,000 clones, around 89% seen once, with about 7.1% in the top ten. Sequencing used peripheral blood, obtained 28 days after the second AZD1222 dose. These receptors were obtained from an adult who received the AZD1222 COVID-19 vaccine.

The J gene is TRBJ2-7, the V gene TRBV7-2; perhaps TRBD2 as D (6 bases). Trimming stripped 3 bases from V and 2 bases from J, with 14 bases between. CDR1 SGHTA and CDR2 FQGNSA come from the germline V gene. The CDR3 length is 15 residues. The CDR3 reads CASSFQVGGTYEQYF. The CDR3 nucleotides are TGTGCCAGCAGCTTTCAAGTCGGGGGAACCTACGAGCAGTACTTC.

The V and J genes are TRBV9 and TRBJ2-2; TRBD2 aligns across 9 bases. Germline CDR1 and CDR2: SGDLS and YYNGEE. The CDR3 is 18 amino acids. Trimming removed 0 bases from V and 0 bases from J; junction bases left unmatched: 6. CDR3 residues: CASSVGTSANSNTGELFF. CDR3 in DNA: TGTGCCAGCAGCGTAGGGACTAGCGCCAATTCGAACACCGGGGAGCTGTTTTTT.

V and J are TRBV19 and TRBJ1-1; no clear D gene. CDR3 length: 12 amino acids. Germline V CDR1 and CDR2: LNHDA, SQIVND (reference sequence). Deletions cut 2 bases from V and 7 bases from J, with 8 bases between. CDR3 DNA sequence: TGTGCCAGTAGTATAAATGGCCTTGAAGCTTTCTTT. It translates to CASSINGLEAFF.

The chain recombines TRBV27 with TRBJ1-6; 7 bases align to TRBD1. V trimming: 3 bases; J trimming: 7 bases; junction bases outside the gene matches: 6. The CDR3 sequence is 15 residues long. Germline CDR1 is MNHEY and CDR2 is SMNVEV (reference sequence). For the CDR3, the DNA is TGTGCCAGCAGTTTCTCCGGGACAGCAAATTCACCCCTCCACTTT. This gives the protein CASSFSGTANSPLHF.

As to this clone: At the DNA level, this CDR3 is encoded by other sequences in the same sample as well. This chain connects TRBV6-5 to TRBJ1-6; D uncertain. This CDR3 comprises 16 residues. Trimming took 0 bases from V and 4 from J, leaving 10 bases between them. Looked up from germline, CDR1 is MNHEY and CDR2 is SVGAGI. The CDR3 is CASSYSDSSYNSPLHF. In DNA, the CDR3 is TGTGCCAGCAGTTACTCGGACTCCTCGTATAATTCACCCCTCCACTTT.

The rearrangement uses TRBV7-2 and TRBJ1-5, with D hard to call. This CDR3 spans 14 amino acids. Germline V gene sequence: CDR1 SGHTA, CDR2 FQGNSA. V was cut by 1 base and J by 6 bases, with 10 bases left in between. This CDR3 is CASSLDWVGQPQHF. The CDR3 DNA reads TGTGCCAGCAGCTTAGATTGGGTGGGTCAGCCCCAGCATTTT.

The J gene is TRBJ1-6, the V gene TRBV6-5, with D possibly matching TRBD1 (6 bases). Between the trimmed V and J ends, which lost 2 bases and 10 bases, there was a span of 12 bases. Germline V gives CDR1 MNHEY, CDR2 SVGAGI. This CDR3 has 14 amino acids. The DNA of the CDR3 is TGTGCCAGCAGTTACAACAGGGTAGGATCACCCCTCCACTTT. Encoded protein: CASSYNRVGSPLHF.

The J gene is TRBJ1-1, the V gene TRBV30; D might be TRBD1 (5 bases). Trimming left V 4 bases short and J 1 base short, with 10 bases between. The length of the CDR3 is 13 residues. CDR1 is GTSNPN, CDR2 SVGIG, per germline (reference sequence). The chain's CDR3 is CAWNGQPNTEAFF. The CDR3 nucleotides read TGTGCCTGGAACGGACAACCGAACACTGAAGCTTTCTTT.

The chain links TRBV7-9 to TRBJ1-2, with D perhaps TRBD1 (6 bases). Germline lookup yields CDR1 SEHNR and CDR2 FQNEAQ (reference sequence). The CDR3 extends over 15 amino acids. V lost 0 bases and J lost 11, with 19 bases in between. CDR3 protein: CASSLASDSHRRYTF. CDR3 DNA sequence: TGTGCCAGCAGCTTAGCTTCGGACAGCCACCGTCGGTACACCTTC. The complete variable domain, with remaining parts taken from reference TRBV7-9 and TRBJ1-2, reads DTGVSQNPRHKITKRGQNVTFRCDPISEHNRLYWYRQTLGQGPEFLTYFQNEAQLEKSRLLSDRFSAERPKGSFSTLEIQRTEQGDSAMYLCASSLASDSHRRYTFGSGTRLTVV.

The chain uses TRBV7-2 and TRBJ1-6; D not resolved. Germline V gene lookup returns CDR1 SGHTA and CDR2 FQGNSA. V was pared by 3 bases and J by 7 bases, with 7 bases between. The length of the CDR3 is 13 residues. CDR3 loop: CASSFGTNSPLHF. CDR3 nucleotide sequence: TGTGCCAGCAGCTTCGGCACAAATTCACCCCTCCACTTT.

This clone was recorded once. The chain joins TRBV30 to TRBJ2-7; the D gene is possibly TRBD1 (6 bases). V dropped 3 bases and J dropped 2 bases, with 17 bases sitting between them. Per the germline V gene, CDR1 is GTSNPN and CDR2 is SVGIG (reference sequence). The CDR3 spans 15 residues. CDR3 DNA: TGTGCCTGGAGGGGGCCCGGACAGATGACCTACGAGCAGTACTTC. As protein: CAWRGPGQMTYEQYF.

This chain links TRBV5-1 with TRBJ1-1; no reliable D call. V lost 2 bases, J lost 1 base, and 9 bases lay in between. CDR3 size: 14 residues. Germline V CDR1 and CDR2: SGHRS, YFSETQ. The CDR3 DNA reads TGCGCCAGCAGCTTAGGGTGGGAGAACACTGAAGCTTTCTTT. Amino acid sequence: CASSLGWENTEAFF.

The rearrangement uses TRBV7-3 and TRBJ2-1; 8 bases are a match to TRBD2. Trimming took 2 bases from V and 7 from J; bases not matched to a gene: 7. The CDR3 extends over 15 amino acids. Germline lookup yields CDR1 SGHTA and CDR2 FQGTGA. CDR3 nucleotides: TGTGCCAGCAGCTTAGGCGGGAGGTTTTGGAATGAGCAGTTCTTC. It yields the protein CASSLGGRFWNEQFF.

The V and J genes are TRBV5-3 and TRBJ1-3; possibly TRBD1 for D (5 bases). TRBV5-3 is an ORF, with its function uncertain. CDR3 size: 17 residues. V was cut by 4 bases and J by 0 bases, with 17 bases left in between. CDR3 sequence reads: CARSTNNPGISGNTIYF. The CDR3 DNA reads as TGTGCCAGAAGCACAAACAACCCAGGGATCTCTGGAAACACCATATATTTT.

The J gene is TRBJ2-7, the V gene TRBV4-3; D may be TRBD1 (5 bases). The ends were cut back, 0 bases at V and 6 bases at J, with 18 bases in the middle. The CDR3 extends over 16 amino acids. CDR1 is LGHNA, CDR2 YSLEER, per germline. The CDR3 DNA follows: TGCGCCAGCAGCCAAGAGTTGTCAGGGATTCGTCCCGAGCAGTACTTC. Protein: CASSQELSGIRPEQYF.

This chain joins TRBV2 and TRBJ1-4; 8 nucleotides match TRBD1. V was pared by 5 bases and J by 3 bases, with 2 bases of the junction left unmatched. The CDR3 loop spans 14 amino acids. CDR1 SNHLY and CDR2 FYNNEI come from the germline V gene. CDR3 residues: CASSLQGANEKLFF. The CDR3 nucleotides are TGTGCCAGCAGTCTACAGGGGGCTAATGAAAAACTGTTTTTT. Supplemented by reference TRBV2 and TRBJ1-4, the full variable domain reads EPEVTQTPSHQVTQMGQEVILRCVPISNHLYFYWYRQILGQKVEFLVSFYNNEISEKSEIFDDQFSVERPDGSNFTLKIRSTKLEDSAMYFCASSLQGANEKLFFGSGTQLSVL.

DNA of the CDR3: TGTGCCAGCAGCCAGACAGGGGATGGTGAAAAACTGTTTTTT. This gives the protein CASSQTGDGEKLFF. The chain couples TRBV3-1 (or the pseudogene TRBV3-2) to TRBJ1-4; TRBD1 matches 8 bases. Germline assignment: CDR1 LGHDT and CDR2 YNNKEL (reference sequence). V trimming: 3 bases; J trimming: 7 bases; junction bases outside the gene matches: 4. The CDR3 is 14 amino acids.

The chain is built from TRBV11-3 and TRBJ2-7, with D perhaps TRBD1 or TRBD2 (5 bases each). Trimming took 5 bases from V and 3 from J, leaving 23 bases between them. CDR3 size: 17 residues. Germline V gene lookup returns CDR1 SGHNT and CDR2 YENEEA. CDR3 loop: CASSPPDTYERGYEQYF. CDR3 DNA: TGTGCCAGCAGCCCCCCGGACACCTATGAGAGGGGCTACGAGCAGTACTTC. Complete variable domain (other parts from reference TRBV11-3 and TRBJ2-7): EAGVVQSPRYKIIEKKQPVAFWCNPISGHNTLYWYLQNLGQGPELLIRYENEEAVDDSQLPKDRFSAERLKGVDSTLKIQPAELGDSAVYLCASSPPDTYERGYEQYFGPGTRLTVT.

This clone was counted between two and nine times. The chain employs TRBV5-1 and TRBJ2-3; perhaps TRBD2 as D (5 bases). V dropped 7 bases and J dropped 5 bases, with 20 bases sitting between them. This CDR3 spans 15 amino acids. Looked up from germline, CDR1 is SGHRS and CDR2 is YFSETQ. CDR3 sequence: CASSLRGTHGDTQYF. The CDR3 nucleotides read TGCGCCAGCTCGCTCCGGGGAACCCACGGAGATACGCAGTATTTT. Using reference TRBV5-1 and TRBJ2-3 for the parts outside the CDR3, the full variable domain is KAGVTQTPRYLIKTRGQQVTLSCSPISGHRSVSWYQQTPGQGLQFLFEYFSETQRNKGNFPGRFSGRQFSNSRSEMNVSTLELGDSALYLCASSLRGTHGDTQYFGPGTRLTVL.

V gene TRBV6-5 combines with J gene TRBJ1-1; perhaps TRBD1 as D (5 bases). Trimming removed 0 bases at V and 4 bases at J, with 15 bases between. CDR1 and CDR2 from the germline V gene are MNHEY and SVGAGI. The length of the CDR3 is 16 residues. The CDR3 spells CASSYSKGRVGTEAFF. The DNA of the CDR3 is TGTGCCAGCAGTTACTCGAAGGGCAGGGTGGGCACTGAAGCTTTCTTT.

The genes are TRBV6-1 and TRBJ1-3, with unresolved D. CDR3 length: 16 amino acids. Germline CDR1 is MNHNS and CDR2 is SASEGT. The V gene lost 2 bases and the J gene lost 2 bases, with 13 bases spanning the gap. The CDR3 loop reads CASSELEGITGNTIYF. The CDR3 nucleotides are TGTGCCAGCAGTGAATTAGAGGGAATTACTGGAAACACCATATATTTT.

V and J are TRBV13 and TRBJ2-2; TRBD2 is a possible D gene (7 bases). V was trimmed by 5 bases and J by 4 bases, leaving 17 bases between them. The CDR3 extends over 16 amino acids. CDR1 PRHDT and CDR2 FYEKMQ come from the germline V gene (reference sequence). The CDR3 DNA reads as TGTGCCAGCAGCGCTGGGAGGGGGTTACGCACCGGGGAGCTGTTTTTT. As protein: CASSAGRGLRTGELFF.

The rearrangement joins TRBV30 to TRBJ2-2; either TRBD1 or TRBD2 may supply D (5 bases each). V dropped 4 bases and J dropped 0 bases, with 18 bases sitting between them. The germline V gene has CDR1 GTSNPN and CDR2 SVGIG (reference sequence). The CDR3 runs to 17 residues. CDR3 in DNA: TGTGCCTGGAATGGGGGTCGCACTGCCGCGAACACCGGGGAGCTGTTTTTT. Protein product: CAWNGGRTAANTGELFF.

The V call is TRBV28, the J call TRBJ1-2; D not certain. The germline V gene has CDR1 MDHEN and CDR2 SYDVKM. The germline V and J ends were trimmed by 4 bases and 4 bases, with 10 bases remaining between them. The CDR3 covers 13 residues. CDR3 sequence reads: CASSSPRPYGYTF. CDR3 nucleotide sequence: TGTGCCAGCAGTTCCCCCCGCCCCTATGGCTACACCTTC.

The chain joins TRBV9 to TRBJ2-7, with a weak D call TRBD2 (6 bases). With 0 bases removed from V and 6 bases from J, the gap between germline ends came to 16 bases. The CDR3 runs to 15 residues. Germline V gene data show CDR1 as SGDLS and CDR2 as YYNGEE. The CDR3 nucleotides are TGTGCCAGCAGCGTAGGGGAGGCGGATCGGCGCGAGCAGTACTTC. Protein: CASSVGEADRREQYF. Combining the CDR3 with reference TRBV9 and TRBJ2-7 gives the whole variable domain DSGVTQTPKHLITATGQRVTLRCSPRSGDLSVYWYQQSLDQGLQFLIQYYNGEERAKGNILERFSAQQFPDLHSELNLSSLELGDSALYFCASSVGEADRREQYFGPGTRLTVT.

CDR3 DNA sequence: TGTGCCAGCAGCGTAGGGACAGGGGCTCGCACAGATACGCAGTATTTT. It yields the protein CASSVGTGARTDTQYF. V is TRBV9 and J is TRBJ2-3; 9 positions match TRBD1. The CDR3 totals 16 residues. The germline V gene has CDR1 SGDLS and CDR2 YYNGEE. V trimming: 0 bases; J trimming: 1 base; junction bases outside the gene matches: 3.

This sequence joins TRBV19 and TRBJ2-5, with D uncertain. Trimming left V 9 bases short and J 4 bases short, with 9 bases between. CDR1 is LNHDA, CDR2 SQIVND, per germline (reference sequence). CDR3 size: 11 residues. The CDR3 reads CASAGPETQYF. The DNA of the CDR3 is TGTGCCAGCGCCGGGCCAGAGACCCAGTACTTC.

V gene TRBV7-8 combines with J gene TRBJ1-2, with TRBD1 matching over 8 bases. Germline trimming cut 2 bases from V and 5 bases from J; bases unmatched to any gene: 7. Germline lookup yields CDR1 SGHVS and CDR2 FQNEAQ. This CDR3 is built from 15 residues. This chain's CDR3 is CASSLRAGGSYGYTF. The CDR3 coding sequence is TGTGCCAGCAGCTTAAGGGCAGGGGGCTCATATGGCTACACCTTC. The full variable domain, rest sourced from reference TRBV7-8 and TRBJ1-2, is GAGVSQSPRYKVAKRGQDVALRCDPISGHVSLFWYQQALGQGPEFLTYFQNEAQLDKSGLPSDRFFAERPEGSVSTLKIQRTQQEDSAVYLCASSLRAGGSYGYTFGSGTRLTVV.

This clone has a single count. The genes are TRBV27 and TRBJ2-3; 8 bases align to TRBD2. Per the germline V gene, CDR1 is MNHEY and CDR2 is SMNVEV (reference sequence). This CDR3 has 15 residues. Losses at the gene ends were 6 bases for V and 5 bases for J; bases not matched to a gene: 10. The CDR3 reads CASSPVGGVGDTQYF. CDR3 DNA: TGTGCCAGCAGCCCCGTCGGGGGGGTCGGAGATACGCAGTATTTT.

V and J are TRBV19 and TRBJ1-2; TRBD1 matches 8 bases. The CDR3 has 15 amino acids. V shed 6 bases and J 4 bases; nucleotides not matched to a gene: 10. Germline V gene sequence: CDR1 LNHDA, CDR2 SQIVND (reference sequence). CDR3 sequence: CASRDAAGGPYGYTF. Written as DNA, the CDR3 is TGTGCCAGTAGGGATGCGGCAGGGGGCCCCTATGGCTACACCTTC.

This chain joins TRBV11-2 and TRBJ2-1, with a possible D match to TRBD1 (6 bases). The CDR3 spans 14 residues. Trimming shortened V by 5 bases and J by 3 bases, and 11 bases separated the two germline ends. Germline V CDR1 and CDR2: SGHAT, FQNNGV. Written as DNA, the CDR3 is TGTGCCAGCAGCAGAGGACAGAGCTACAATGAGCAGTTCTTC. Protein product: CASSRGQSYNEQFF.

A single count supports this clone. The DNA for the CDR3 is TGTGCCAGCAGCCAAGATCTGGGCAATGAAAAACTGTTTTTT. This encodes CASSQDLGNEKLFF. The gene calls are TRBV3-1 (or the pseudogene TRBV3-2) and TRBJ1-4; D is uncertain. The CDR3 is 14 amino acids. CDR1 and CDR2 (germline): LGHDT, YNNKEL (reference sequence). Between the trimmed V and J ends, which lost 0 bases and 5 bases, there was a span of 7 bases.